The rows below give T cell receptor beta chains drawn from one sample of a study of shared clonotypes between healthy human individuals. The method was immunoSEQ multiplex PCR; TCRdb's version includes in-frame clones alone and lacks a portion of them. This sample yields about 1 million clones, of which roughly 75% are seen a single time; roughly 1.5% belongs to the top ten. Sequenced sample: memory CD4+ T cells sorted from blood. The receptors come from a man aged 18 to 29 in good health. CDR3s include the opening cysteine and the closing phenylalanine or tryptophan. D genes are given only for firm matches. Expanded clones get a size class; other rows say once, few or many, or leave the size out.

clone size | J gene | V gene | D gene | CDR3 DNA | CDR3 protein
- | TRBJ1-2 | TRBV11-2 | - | TGTGCCAGCAGCCCTACGTTTGGTTTTTTCTACACCTTC | CASSPTFGFFYTF
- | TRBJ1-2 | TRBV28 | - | TGTGCCAGCAAGACGGATACCTATGGCTACACCTTC | CASKTDTYGYTF
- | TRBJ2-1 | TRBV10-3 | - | TGTGCCACCGTCGCTGGCGGGTACAACAATGAGCAGTTCTTC | CATVAGGYNNEQFF
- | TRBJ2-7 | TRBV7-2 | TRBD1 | TGTGCCAGCAGGTCAGACAGGGAAGGGTCGTACGAGCAGTACTTC | CASRSDREGSYEQYF
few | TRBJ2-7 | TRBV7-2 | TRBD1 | TGTGCCAGCAGTTTTGGACAGGGGGTGATCGAGCAGTACTTC | CASSFGQGVIEQYF
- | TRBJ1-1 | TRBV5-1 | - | TGCGCCAGCAGCCCTGGAGGGAGAGCCGCGAACACTGAAGCTTTCTTT | CASSPGGRAANTEAFF
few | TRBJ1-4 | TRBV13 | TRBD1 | TGTGCCAGCGGTATCAGGGGGACAGGGGGTGAAAAACTGTTTTTT | CASGIRGTGGEKLFF
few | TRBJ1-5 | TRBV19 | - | TGTGCCAGTAGTAGTGGGCCCTATCAGCCCCAGCATTTT | CASSSGPYQPQHF
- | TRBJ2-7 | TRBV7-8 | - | TGTGCCAGCAGTGACGGGAAAGGGGGGGTCTCCTACGAGCAGTACTTC | CASSDGKGGVSYEQYF
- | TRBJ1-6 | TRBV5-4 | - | TGTGCCAGCAGCTTGGTGCCAGGGTGGGATGATTCACCCCTCCACTTT | CASSLVPGWDDSPLHF
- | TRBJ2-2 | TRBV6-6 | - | TGTGCCAGCAGCAAGGGCTGGGCCGGGGAGCTGTTTTTT | CASSKGWAGELFF
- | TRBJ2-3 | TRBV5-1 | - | TGCGCCAGCAGCGGGGGCGGCGTAGAAATCTGGGCCCAGGATACGCAGTATTTT | CASSGGGVEIWAQDTQYF
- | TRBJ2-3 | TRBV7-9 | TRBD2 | TGTGCCAGCAGCTTAAGCTTAGCGGGCGGAACAGATACGCAGTATTTT | CASSLSLAGGTDTQYF
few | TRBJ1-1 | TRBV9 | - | TGTGCCAGCAGCGTAGACCAGACCTCTCTGGCTTTCTTT | CASSVDQTSLAFF
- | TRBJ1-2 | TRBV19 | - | TGTGCCAGTGGTTTCGGGGAAAAAGGCTATGGCTACACCTTC | CASGFGEKGYGYTF
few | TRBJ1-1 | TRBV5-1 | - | TGCGCCAGCAGCTTCACCGGGACTGAAGCTTTCTTT | CASSFTGTEAFF
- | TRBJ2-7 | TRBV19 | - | TGTGCCAGTAGTATTGACAGTCGTTACGAGCAGTACTTC | CASSIDSRYEQYF
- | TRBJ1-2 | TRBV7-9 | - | TGTGCCAGCAGCTTAAAGGGAGCCTATAACTATGGCTACACCTTC | CASSLKGAYNYGYTF
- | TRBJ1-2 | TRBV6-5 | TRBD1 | TGTGCCAGCAGTCCGGGACAGGGCAGCTATGGCTACACCTTC | CASSPGQGSYGYTF
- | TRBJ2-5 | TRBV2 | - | TGTGCCAGCAGTGTCTTCGTCTCGGCAGACCAAGAGACCCAGTACTTC | CASSVFVSADQETQYF
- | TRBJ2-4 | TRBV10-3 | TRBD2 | TGTGCCATCAGTGACCCCGGGGGAGCGGGATTAGCCAAAAACATTCAGTACTTC | CAISDPGGAGLAKNIQYF
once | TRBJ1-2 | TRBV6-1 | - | TGTGCCAGCAGTGAGGACAGCTATGGCTACACCTTC | CASSEDSYGYTF
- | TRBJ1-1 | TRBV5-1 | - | TGCGCCAGCAGCTTGGTCGAGGGAATCATCTTTGAAGCTTTCTTT | CASSLVEGIIFEAFF
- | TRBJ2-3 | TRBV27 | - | TGTGCCAGCAGACAGCGATGGGAGGATACGCAGTATTTT | CASRQRWEDTQYF
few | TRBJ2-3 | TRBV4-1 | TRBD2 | TGCGCCAGCAGCGGCAACCTAGCGGGAGGGCAGGTTACGCAGTATTTT | CASSGNLAGGQVTQYF
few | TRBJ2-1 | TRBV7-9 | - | TGTGCCAGCAGCCCCGAGGCTTACAATGAGCAGTTCTTC | CASSPEAYNEQFF
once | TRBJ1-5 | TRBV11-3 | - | TGTGCCAGCAGCCCCAGGCAGAAAAATCAGCCCCAGCATTTT | CASSPRQKNQPQHF
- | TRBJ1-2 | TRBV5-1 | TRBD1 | TGCGCCAGCAGCAGAAGACCGGGACAGATCTATGGCTACACCTTC | CASSRRPGQIYGYTF
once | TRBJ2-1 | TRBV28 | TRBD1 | TGTGCCAGCAGTTGGGGGGGGACAGGGTACAATGAGCAGTTCTTC | CASSWGGTGYNEQFF
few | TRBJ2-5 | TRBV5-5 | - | TGTGCCAGCACTGCAGACAGGGCCTGGCGGGGAGAGACCCAGTACTTC | CASTADRAWRGETQYF
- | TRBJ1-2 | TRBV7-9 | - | TGTGCCAGCAGCGACGATTATGCCTACACCTTC | CASSDDYAYTF
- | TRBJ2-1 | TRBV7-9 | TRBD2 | TGTGCCAGCAGCTCCGCTAGCGGGCGATACAATGAGCAGTTCTTC | CASSSASGRYNEQFF
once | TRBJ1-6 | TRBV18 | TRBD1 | TGTGCCAGCTCACTTCAGGGGGCTGCCCCCTCCTATAATTCACCCCTCCACTTT | CASSLQGAAPSYNSPLHF
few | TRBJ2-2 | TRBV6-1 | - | TGTGCCAGCAGAGAGAACCCGAAGGGGTCCGGGGAGCTGTTTTTT | CASRENPKGSGELFF
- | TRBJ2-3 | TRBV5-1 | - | TGCGCCAGCAGCTTGCTTCGAGGCACAGATACGCAGTATTTT | CASSLLRGTDTQYF
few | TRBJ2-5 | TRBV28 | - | TGTGCCAGCAGCCGTTTTGCCGGCAGAGTCCAAGAGACCCAGTACTTC | CASSRFAGRVQETQYF
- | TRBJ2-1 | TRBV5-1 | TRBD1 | TGCGCCAGCAGCTTAGGGGGCGGAGTAGAGGAGCAGTTCTTC | CASSLGGGVEEQFF
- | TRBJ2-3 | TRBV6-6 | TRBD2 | TGTGCCAGCTCCCTCCACCTAGCGGGGGGAACAGATACGCAGTATTTT | CASSLHLAGGTDTQYF
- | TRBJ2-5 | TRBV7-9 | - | TGTGCCAGCAGCTTAGGTCCGGAGACCCAGTACTTC | CASSLGPETQYF
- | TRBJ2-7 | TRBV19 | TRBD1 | TGTGCCAGTAGTATTCAGGGGGCTTACTACGAGCAGTACTTC | CASSIQGAYYEQYF
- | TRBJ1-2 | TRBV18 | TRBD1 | TGTGCCAGCTCCCGTGAGCCGGGACAGGGAGGTGGCTACACCTTC | CASSREPGQGGGYTF
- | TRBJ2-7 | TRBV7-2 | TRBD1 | TGTGCCAGCAGTCGGGGACAGGGGTCTTCCTACGAGCAGTACTTC | CASSRGQGSSYEQYF
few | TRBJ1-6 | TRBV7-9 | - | TGTGCCAGCAGCGCACGGGGGGGTTCACCCCTCCACTTT | CASSARGGSPLHF
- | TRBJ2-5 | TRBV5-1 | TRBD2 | TGCGCCAGCAGCTGGGGGAGGGACCAAGAGACCCAGTACTTC | CASSWGRDQETQYF
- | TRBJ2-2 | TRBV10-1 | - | TGCGCCAGCAGTAGCCCGAACACCGGGGAGCTGTTTTTT | CASSSPNTGELFF
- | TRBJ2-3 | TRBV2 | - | TGTGCCAGCAGTGATTCGGGGCGAGGGGACACAGATACGCAGTATTTT | CASSDSGRGDTDTQYF
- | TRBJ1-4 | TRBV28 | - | TGTGCCAGCAGTTTCAATGAAAAACTGTTTTTT | CASSFNEKLFF
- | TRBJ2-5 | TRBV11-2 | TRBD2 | TGTGCCAGCAGTTCAGACCGACTAGCGGGGGGAGAGACCCAGTACTTC | CASSSDRLAGGETQYF
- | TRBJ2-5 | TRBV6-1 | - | TGTGCCAGCAGCCCCATAGGGGGGTGGACCCAGTACTTC | CASSPIGGWTQYF
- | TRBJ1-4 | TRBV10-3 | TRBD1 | TGTGCCATCAGTCCGGGACAGGGTAATGAAAAACTGTTTTTT | CAISPGQGNEKLFF
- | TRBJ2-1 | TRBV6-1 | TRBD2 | TGTGCCAGCAGTGCGGGTGGCGGGAGCTCCTACAATGAGCAGTTCTTC | CASSAGGGSSYNEQFF
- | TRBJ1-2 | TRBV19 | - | TGTGCCAGTAGTCCCGGGGGGGGGACTAACTATGGCTACACCTTC | CASSPGGGTNYGYTF
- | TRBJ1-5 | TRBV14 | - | TGTGCCAGCAGCCAAGCCTTAAATCAGCCCCAGCATTTT | CASSQALNQPQHF
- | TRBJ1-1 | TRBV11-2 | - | TGTGCCAGCAGCTCGACGGTTGGGAACACTGAAGCTTTCTTT | CASSSTVGNTEAFF
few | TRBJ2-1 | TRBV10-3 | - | TGTGCCATCAGTGACTCCCGAGGGAGGTTAAGCTCCTACAATGAGCAGTTCTTC | CAISDSRGRLSSYNEQFF
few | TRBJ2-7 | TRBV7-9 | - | TGTGCCAGCAGCGCCGACAGTCACCGCTCCTACGAGCAGTACTTC | CASSADSHRSYEQYF
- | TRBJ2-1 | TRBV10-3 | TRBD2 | TGTGCCATCAGTGTCCTAGCGGGCTCCTACAATGAGCAGTTCTTC | CAISVLAGSYNEQFF
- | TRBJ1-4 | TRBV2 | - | TGTGCCAGCACCGTGAGGGTTGAGGAAAAACTGTTTTTT | CASTVRVEEKLFF